The TCR beta chain under discussion was sequenced for a study of T cell responses to AZD1222 COVID-19 vaccine. Study results and caveats: Just six AZD1222 recipients were seropositive at baseline. Donors, mostly white British, included more females; clonal diversity was possibly underestimated. Epitopes outside B.1.351 and B.1.1.7 mutated regions reportedly drew nearly half of spike TCRs.

Trimming cost V 6 bases and J 4 bases, with 12 bases left between them. Germline V gene data show CDR1 as MNHEY and CDR2 as SMNVEV (reference sequence). This CDR3 has 13 amino acids. Second-dose schedules of about 4 or about 12 weeks were combined. Measured with immunoSEQ multiplex PCR; TCRdb has only the in-frame clones, and not every one. Of some 180,000 clones detected, 80% to 95% appear once; the ten largest clones hold approximately 1.9%. This clone was seen a single time. Its specificity is unknown. This TCR derives from an adult who received the AZD1222 COVID-19 vaccine. This chain uses TRBV27 with TRBJ1-2; D gene unclear. Sample: peripheral blood, taken 28 days after the second AZD1222 dose. CDR3 protein: CASSFVQSYGYTF. The DNA of the CDR3 is TGTGCCAGCAGCTTCGTGCAGTCCTATGGCTACACCTTC.